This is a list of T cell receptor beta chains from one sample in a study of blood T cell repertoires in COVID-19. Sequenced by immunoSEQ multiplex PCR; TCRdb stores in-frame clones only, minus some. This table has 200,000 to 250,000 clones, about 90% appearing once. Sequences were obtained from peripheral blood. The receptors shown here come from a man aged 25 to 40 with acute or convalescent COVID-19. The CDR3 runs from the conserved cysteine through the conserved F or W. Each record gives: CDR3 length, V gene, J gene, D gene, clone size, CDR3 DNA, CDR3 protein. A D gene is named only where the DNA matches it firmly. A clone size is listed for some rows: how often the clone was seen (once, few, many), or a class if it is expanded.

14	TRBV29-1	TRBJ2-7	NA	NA	TGCAGCGTGAGCGGGGGACAGGGCTCCTACGAGCAGTACTTC	CSVSGGQGSYEQYF
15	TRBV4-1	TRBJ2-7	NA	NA	TGCGCCAGCAGCCCCTTACCGGGGAACTCCTACGAGCAGTACTTC	CASSPLPGNSYEQYF
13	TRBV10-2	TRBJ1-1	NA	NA	TGCGCCAGCAGTGAACAGAAGAACACTGAAGCTTTCTTT	CASSEQKNTEAFF
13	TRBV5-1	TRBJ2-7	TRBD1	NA	TGCGCCAGCAGGCCGGGGACAGACTACGAGCAGTACTTC	CASRPGTDYEQYF
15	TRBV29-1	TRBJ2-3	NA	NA	TGCGCAGCGTGGGGGGGGTCAGGGGTCACAGATACGCAGTATTTT	CAAWGGSGVTDTQYF
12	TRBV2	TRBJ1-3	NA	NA	TGTGCCAGCAGTGAAGGGGCAAACACCATATATTTT	CASSEGANTIYF
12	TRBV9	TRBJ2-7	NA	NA	TGTGCCAGCAGCGGTGACAGGCACGAGCAGTACTTC	CASSGDRHEQYF
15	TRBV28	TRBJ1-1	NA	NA	TGTGCCAGCAGGCCTAGCGGACGGGGGGACACTGAAGCTTTCTTT	CASRPSGRGDTEAFF
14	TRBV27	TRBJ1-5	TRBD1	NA	TGTGCCAGCAGTTTAAGGACAGGGGGTCAGCCCCAGCATTTT	CASSLRTGGQPQHF
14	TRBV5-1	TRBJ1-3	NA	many	TGCGCCAGCAGCTTGGAGGCAGGAAGAAACACCATATATTTT	CASSLEAGRNTIYF
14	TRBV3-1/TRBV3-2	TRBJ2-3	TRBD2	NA	TGTGCCAGCAGCCCGGGACTAGCGGGGGATACGCAGTATTTT	CASSPGLAGDTQYF
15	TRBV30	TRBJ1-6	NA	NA	TGTGCCTGGGACCCGGAGAGTCCTCGGAATTCACCCCTCCACTTT	CAWDPESPRNSPLHF
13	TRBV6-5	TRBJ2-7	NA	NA	TGTGCCAGCAGAGACAGTCCGTCCCACGAGCAGTACTTC	CASRDSPSHEQYF
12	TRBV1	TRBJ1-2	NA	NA	TGCACCAGCAGCCAAGAGTCCTCCGGCTACACCTTC	CTSSQESSGYTF